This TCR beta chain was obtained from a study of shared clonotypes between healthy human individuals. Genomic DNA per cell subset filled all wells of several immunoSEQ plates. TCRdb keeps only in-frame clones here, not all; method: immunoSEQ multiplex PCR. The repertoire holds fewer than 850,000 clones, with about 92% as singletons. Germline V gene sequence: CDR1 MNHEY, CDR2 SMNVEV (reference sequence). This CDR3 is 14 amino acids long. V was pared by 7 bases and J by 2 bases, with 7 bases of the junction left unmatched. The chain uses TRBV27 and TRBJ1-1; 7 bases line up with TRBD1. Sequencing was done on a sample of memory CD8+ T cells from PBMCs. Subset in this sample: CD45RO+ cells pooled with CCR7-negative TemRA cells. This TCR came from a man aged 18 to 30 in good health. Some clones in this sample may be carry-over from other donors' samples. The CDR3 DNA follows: TGTGCCAGCAAGAGGACAGGATTAAACACTGAAGCTTTCTTT. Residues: CASKRTGLNTEAFF.